This T cell receptor (beta chain) was identified during a study of PD-L1 blockade in urothelial cancer (TCRdb year 2017). Regarding the study in general: Therapy was started in about 2014 for all patients, and atezolizumab 1,200 mg was administered intravenously every 3 weeks. About 90% of the roughly 29 patients were identified as males with urothelial cancer of bladder origin, and a prior smoking history was reported by 18 of 29 patients. Patients had an ECOG performance status of 0 or 1 and had received between 0 and 3 prior chemotherapy regimens. Blood samples were analyzed at 3 weeks after treatment start (second dose) and at 6 weeks after treatment start. Blood samples gave a median of 141,255 T cells and approximately 81,000 unique TCRs, with a median clonality of approximately 0.08. The study was an exploratory multi-omic analysis of somatic, immune and clinical correlates of response to PD-L1 blockade with atezolizumab in urothelial cancer. TCR sequencing covered pretreatment tumor samples and matched, serially collected peripheral blood taken before and after atezolizumab treatment. Durable clinical benefit was defined as a progression-free survival longer than 6 months, and TCR features were additionally tested against progression-free survival and overall survival. In the same patients, whole exome sequencing and RNA sequencing of pretreatment tumors were performed in addition to TCR sequencing. Durable clinical benefit was achieved by nine patients but not by the remaining 20. Pretreatment blood TCR-seq was available for about 30 patients, at least one posttreatment blood collection was obtained for about 24 patients, and tumor TCR-seq was available for about 24 patients.

What this sample's time point label stands for: pretreatment peripheral blood. A cohort of some 29 patients with locally advanced or metastatic urothelial carcinoma, treated at Memorial Sloan Kettering on a trial protocol, was included. Peripheral blood mononuclear cells were collected from each patient pretreatment and during treatment, giving between 1 and 8 total time points per patient. The Qiagen DNeasy Blood extraction kit was used to purify genomic DNA from total PBMCs and from tumor samples. PBMCs were collected pretreatment and during treatment, and were isolated and stored as previously described. The study at large found these results: Small sample size (n ≈ 30) and many exploratory analyses mean the results are intended to be hypothesis-generating. At 3 weeks after the start of treatment, tumor-associated TCR clones in peripheral blood had expanded more in patients with durable benefit (n of about 22, p = 0.022). Improved progression-free and overall survival was found to be associated with pretreatment peripheral blood TCR clonality below the median.

Synthetic TCR analog templates were spiked into each PCR to estimate absolute template abundance from read counts. The immunoSEQ assay was used to amplify TCRbeta CDR3 regions from genomic DNA with bias-controlled V and J gene primers. Sequencing of rearranged TCRbeta segments was performed at approximately 20X coverage. Concerning the study's data processing: Clustering was used to correct sequencing errors, and CDR3s were annotated against IMGT so that V, D and J genes could be assigned. Downstream analyses used only productive TCRbeta rearrangements and left out out-of-frame or stop-codon sequences. Clonality was computed as one minus Shannon entropy normalized by the log of the number of unique productive sequences. Fisher's exact test with Benjamini-Hochberg correction, using a cutoff of adjusted p below 0.01, was how clones that differed between time points or between blood and tumor were identified. The clones in this table, taken by TCRdb from immuneACCESS, are in-frame only. Not every clone is retained; where verified, under half of the shortfall comes from an unresolved V gene, and the cause of the rest is unknown. V and J calls and clone size are as listed in that table; D and trimming were resolved from the DNA. Across this sample there are 40,000 to 55,000 clones, with 85% to 90% seen only once. The ten largest make up 20% to 25% of the sample.

On this clone itself: Its antigen is currently not known. No base qualities exist here, and no much larger clone lies one base off it.

The sequenced sample was PBMCs, obtained around atezolizumab (anti-PD-L1) treatment. The source is a man aged 55 to 70 with urothelial cancer.

The CDR3 reads CASSQDPLGQETQYF. The DNA reads as follows: TGTGCCAGCAGCCAAGATCCCCTAGGACAAGAGACCCAGTACTTC. The chain is encoded by TRBV4-2 joined to TRBJ2-5; the D gene cannot be named for sure. V is cut by 0 bases and J by 2 bases, and the space between the germline ends is 10 bases. The CDR3 starts with the cysteine, ends with the phenylalanine, and has 15 residues. Only CDR3 DNA is held: 45 bases, read in frame from base 1. From the germline V gene, CDR1 is LGHNA and CDR2 is YNFKEQ.